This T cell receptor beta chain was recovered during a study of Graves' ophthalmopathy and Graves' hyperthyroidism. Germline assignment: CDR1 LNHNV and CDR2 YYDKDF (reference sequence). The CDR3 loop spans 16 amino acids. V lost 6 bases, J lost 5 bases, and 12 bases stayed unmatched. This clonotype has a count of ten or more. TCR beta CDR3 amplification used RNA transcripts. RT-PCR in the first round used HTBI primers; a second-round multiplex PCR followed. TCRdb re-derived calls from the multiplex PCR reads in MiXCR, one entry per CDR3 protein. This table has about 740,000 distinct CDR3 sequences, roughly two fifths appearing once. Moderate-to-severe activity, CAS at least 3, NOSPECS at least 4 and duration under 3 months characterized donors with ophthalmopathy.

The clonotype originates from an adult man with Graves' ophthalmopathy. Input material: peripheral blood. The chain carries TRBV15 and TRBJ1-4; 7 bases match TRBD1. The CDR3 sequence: CATRGGTARLNEKLFF. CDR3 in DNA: TGTGCCACCAGAGGCGGGACAGCGCGATTAAATGAAAAACTGTTTTTT. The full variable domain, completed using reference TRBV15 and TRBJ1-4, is DAMVIQNPRYQVTQFGKPVTLSCSQTLNHNVMYWYQQKSSQAPKLLFHYYDKDFNNEADTPDNFQSRRPNTSFCFLDIRSPGLGDTAMYLCATRGGTARLNEKLFFGSGTQLSVL.